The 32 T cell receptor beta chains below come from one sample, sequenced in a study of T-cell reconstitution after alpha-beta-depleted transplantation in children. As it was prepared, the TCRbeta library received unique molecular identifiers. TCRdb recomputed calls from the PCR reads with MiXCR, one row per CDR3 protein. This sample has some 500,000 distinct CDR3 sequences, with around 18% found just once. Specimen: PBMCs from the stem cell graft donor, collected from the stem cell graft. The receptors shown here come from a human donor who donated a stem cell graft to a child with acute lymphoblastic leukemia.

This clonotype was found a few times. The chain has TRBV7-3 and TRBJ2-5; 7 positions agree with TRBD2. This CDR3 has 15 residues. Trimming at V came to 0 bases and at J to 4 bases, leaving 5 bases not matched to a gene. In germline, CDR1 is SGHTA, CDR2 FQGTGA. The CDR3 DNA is TGTGCCAGCAGCTTAACCCCTGGCGGGAGAGAGACCCAGTACTTC. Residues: CASSLTPGGRETQYF.

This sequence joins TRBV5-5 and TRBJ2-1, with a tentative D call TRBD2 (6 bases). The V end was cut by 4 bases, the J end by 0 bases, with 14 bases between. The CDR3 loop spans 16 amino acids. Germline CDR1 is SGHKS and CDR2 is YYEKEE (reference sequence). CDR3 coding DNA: TGTGCCAGCAGCCCGATGGGACTTAGCTCCTACAATGAGCAGTTCTTC. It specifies CASSPMGLSSYNEQFF.

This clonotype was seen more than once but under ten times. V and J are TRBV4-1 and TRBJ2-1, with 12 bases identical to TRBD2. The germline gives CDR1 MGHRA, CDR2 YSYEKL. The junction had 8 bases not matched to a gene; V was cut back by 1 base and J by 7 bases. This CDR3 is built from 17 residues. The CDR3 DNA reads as TGCGCCAGCAGCCAAGTCCCGACTAGCGGGAGTGTGAATGAGCAGTTCTTC. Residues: CASSQVPTSGSVNEQFF.

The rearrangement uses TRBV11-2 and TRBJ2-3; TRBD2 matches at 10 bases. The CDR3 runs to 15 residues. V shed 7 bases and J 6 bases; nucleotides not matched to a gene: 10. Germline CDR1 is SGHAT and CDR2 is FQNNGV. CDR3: CASTMGASGGDTQYF. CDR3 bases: TGTGCCAGCACCATGGGGGCTAGCGGGGGCGATACGCAGTATTTT.

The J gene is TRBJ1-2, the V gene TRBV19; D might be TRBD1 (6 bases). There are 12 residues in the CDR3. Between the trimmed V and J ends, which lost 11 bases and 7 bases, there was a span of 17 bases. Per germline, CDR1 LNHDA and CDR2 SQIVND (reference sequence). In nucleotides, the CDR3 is TGTGCCGGCCGCCAGGCGGGGGCTGGCTACACCTTC. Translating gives CAGRQAGAGYTF.

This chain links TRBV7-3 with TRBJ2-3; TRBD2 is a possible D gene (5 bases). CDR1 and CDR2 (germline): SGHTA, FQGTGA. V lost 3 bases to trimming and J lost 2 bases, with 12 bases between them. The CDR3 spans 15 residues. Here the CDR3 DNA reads TGTGCCAGCAGCTTGGGCGACTACGACACAGATACGCAGTATTTT. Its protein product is CASSLGDYDTDTQYF.

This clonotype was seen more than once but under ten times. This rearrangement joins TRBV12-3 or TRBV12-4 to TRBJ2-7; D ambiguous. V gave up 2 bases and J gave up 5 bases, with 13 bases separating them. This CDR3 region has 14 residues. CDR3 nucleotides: TGTGCCAGCAGTTTAAGGCAGAGGTTTGACGAGCAGTACTTC. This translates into CASSLRQRFDEQYF.

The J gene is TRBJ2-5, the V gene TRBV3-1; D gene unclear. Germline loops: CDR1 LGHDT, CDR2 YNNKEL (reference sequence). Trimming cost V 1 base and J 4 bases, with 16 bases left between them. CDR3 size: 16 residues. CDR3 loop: CASSQGTAQFRETQYF. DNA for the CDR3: TGTGCCAGCAGCCAAGGTACAGCACAGTTCAGAGAGACCCAGTACTTC.

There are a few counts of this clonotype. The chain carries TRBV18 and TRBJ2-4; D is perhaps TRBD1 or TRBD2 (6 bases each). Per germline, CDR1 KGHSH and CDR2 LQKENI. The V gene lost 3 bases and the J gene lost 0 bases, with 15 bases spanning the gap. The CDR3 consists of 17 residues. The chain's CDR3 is CASSPTGGNLAKNIQYF. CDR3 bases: TGTGCCAGCTCACCGACCGGGGGCAATCTAGCCAAAAACATTCAGTACTTC.

As DNA, the CDR3 is TGCAGTGCCCCAACAGGGGTGGCCTTATTTAGCACAGATACGCAGTATTTT. It specifies CSAPTGVALFSTDTQYF. This chain joins TRBV20-1 and TRBJ2-3; 7 bases are shared with TRBD1. V shed 6 bases and J 0 bases; nucleotides not matched to a gene: 15. The CDR3 loop spans 17 amino acids. Germline lookup yields CDR1 DFQATT and CDR2 SNEGSKA (reference sequence).

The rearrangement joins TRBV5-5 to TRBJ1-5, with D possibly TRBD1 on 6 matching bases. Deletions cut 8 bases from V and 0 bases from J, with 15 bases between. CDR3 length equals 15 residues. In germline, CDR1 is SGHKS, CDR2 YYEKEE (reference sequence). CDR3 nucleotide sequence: TGTGCCAGTCAACAGGGACCCCTTAGCAATCAGCCCCAGCATTTT. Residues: CASQQGPLSNQPQHF. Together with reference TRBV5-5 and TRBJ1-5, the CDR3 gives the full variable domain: DAGVTQSPTHLIKTRGQQVTLRCSPISGHKSVSWYQQVLGQGPQFIFQYYEKEERGRGNFPDRFSARQFPNYSSELNVNALLLGDSALYLCASQQGPLSNQPQHFGDGTRLSIL.

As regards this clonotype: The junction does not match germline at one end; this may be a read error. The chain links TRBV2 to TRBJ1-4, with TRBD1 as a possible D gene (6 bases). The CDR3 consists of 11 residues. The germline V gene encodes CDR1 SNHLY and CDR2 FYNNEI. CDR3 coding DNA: TGTGCCAGCAGTGATTCACAGGGAGGGAGTTTT. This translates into CASSDSQGGSF.

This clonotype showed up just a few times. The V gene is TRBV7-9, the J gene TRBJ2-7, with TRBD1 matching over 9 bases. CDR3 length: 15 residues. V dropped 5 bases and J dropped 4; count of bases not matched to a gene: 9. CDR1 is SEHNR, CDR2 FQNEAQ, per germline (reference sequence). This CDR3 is CASSLGMGQGYEQYF. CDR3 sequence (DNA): TGTGCCAGCAGCCTCGGGATGGGACAGGGATACGAGCAGTACTTC.

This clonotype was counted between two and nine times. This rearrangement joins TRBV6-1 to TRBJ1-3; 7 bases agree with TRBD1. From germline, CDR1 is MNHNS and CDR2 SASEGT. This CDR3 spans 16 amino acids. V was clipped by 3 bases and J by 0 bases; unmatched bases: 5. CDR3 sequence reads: CASSDAGTVSGNTIYF. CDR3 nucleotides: TGTGCCAGCAGTGACGCCGGGACAGTCTCTGGAAACACCATATATTTT.

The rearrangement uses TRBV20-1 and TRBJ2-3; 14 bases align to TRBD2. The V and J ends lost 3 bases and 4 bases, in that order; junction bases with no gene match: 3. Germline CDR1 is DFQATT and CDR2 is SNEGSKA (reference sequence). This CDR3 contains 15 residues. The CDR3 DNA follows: TGCAGTGCTAGGACTAGCGGGAGGGCCCCAGATACGCAGTATTTT. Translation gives CSARTSGRAPDTQYF.

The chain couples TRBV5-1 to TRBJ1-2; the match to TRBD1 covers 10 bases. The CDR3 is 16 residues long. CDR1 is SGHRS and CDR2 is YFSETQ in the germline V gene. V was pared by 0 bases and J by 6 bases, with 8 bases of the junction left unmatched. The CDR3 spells CASSLESGTGVDGYTF. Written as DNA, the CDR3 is TGCGCCAGCAGCTTGGAATCCGGGACAGGGGTCGATGGCTACACCTTC.

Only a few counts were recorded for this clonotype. The CDR3 protein is CASSPPEENEQFF. The CDR3 DNA is TGTGCCAGCAGCCCCCCGGAGGAGAATGAGCAGTTCTTC. The rearrangement uses TRBV9 and TRBJ2-1; TRBD2 is a possible D gene (5 bases). V shed 4 bases and J shed 7 bases, with 12 bases lying between them. The CDR3 is made up of 13 amino acids. CDR1 SGDLS and CDR2 YYNGEE come from the germline V gene.

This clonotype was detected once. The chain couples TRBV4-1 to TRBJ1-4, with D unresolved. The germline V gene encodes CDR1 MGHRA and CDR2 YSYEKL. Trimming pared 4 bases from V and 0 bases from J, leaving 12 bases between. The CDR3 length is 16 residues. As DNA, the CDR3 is TGCGCCAGCAGCCTGCGCGTCGGGGCAACTAATGAAAAACTGTTTTTT. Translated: CASSLRVGATNEKLFF.

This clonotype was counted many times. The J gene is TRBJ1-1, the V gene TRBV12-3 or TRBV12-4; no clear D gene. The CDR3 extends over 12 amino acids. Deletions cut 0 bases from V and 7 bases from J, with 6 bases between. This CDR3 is CASSLALIEAFF. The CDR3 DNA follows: TGTGCCAGCAGTTTAGCGTTAATTGAAGCTTTCTTT.

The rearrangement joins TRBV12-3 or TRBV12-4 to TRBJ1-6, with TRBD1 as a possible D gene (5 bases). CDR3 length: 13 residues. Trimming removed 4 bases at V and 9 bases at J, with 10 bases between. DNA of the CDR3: TGTGCCAGCAGTTCTATTAGGGGTTCACCCCTCCACTTT. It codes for CASSSIRGSPLHF.

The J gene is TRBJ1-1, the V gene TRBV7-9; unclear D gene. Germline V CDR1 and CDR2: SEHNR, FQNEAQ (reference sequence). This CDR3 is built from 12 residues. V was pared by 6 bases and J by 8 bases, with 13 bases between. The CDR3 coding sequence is TGTGCCAGCAGACGCCTGGAGGTGGAAGCTTTCTTT. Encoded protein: CASRRLEVEAFF.

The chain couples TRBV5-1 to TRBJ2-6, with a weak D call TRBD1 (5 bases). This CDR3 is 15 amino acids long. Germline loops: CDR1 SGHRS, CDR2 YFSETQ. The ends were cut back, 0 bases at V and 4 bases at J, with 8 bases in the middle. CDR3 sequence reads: CASSLEGMGANVLTF. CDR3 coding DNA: TGCGCCAGCAGCTTGGAGGGGATGGGGGCCAACGTCCTGACTTTC.

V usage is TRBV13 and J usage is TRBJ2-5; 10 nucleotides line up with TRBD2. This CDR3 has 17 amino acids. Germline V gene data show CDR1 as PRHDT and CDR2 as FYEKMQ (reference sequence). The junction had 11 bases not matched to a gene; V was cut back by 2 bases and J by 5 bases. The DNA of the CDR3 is TGTGCCAGCAGCTTAAGTAAAGCTAGCGGGAGAAGGGAGACCCAGTACTTC. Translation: CASSLSKASGRRETQYF.

CDR3 nucleotide sequence: TGTGCCAGCAGCCTTCCGGGACACCAGTCGGGCTACACCTTC. Translating it yields CASSLPGHQSGYTF. This chain uses TRBV3-1 with TRBJ1-2, with TRBD1 as a possible D gene (6 bases). Germline V CDR1 and CDR2: LGHDT, YNNKEL (reference sequence). CDR3 size: 14 residues. The V end lost 4 bases, the J end lost 8 bases, and 17 bases lay between the germline ends.

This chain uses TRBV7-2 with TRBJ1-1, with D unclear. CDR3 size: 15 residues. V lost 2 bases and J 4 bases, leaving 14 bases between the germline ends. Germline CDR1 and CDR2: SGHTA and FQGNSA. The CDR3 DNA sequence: TGTGCCAGCAGCTTAATGACTGTGTATGGCACTGAAGCTTTCTTT. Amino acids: CASSLMTVYGTEAFF.

The CDR3 nucleotides are TGTGCCAGCAGTGGACAGGGTCAGGCTTTCTTT. This sequence encodes CASSGQGQAFF. This sequence joins TRBV6-6 and TRBJ1-1, with 8 bases fitting TRBD1. This CDR3 has 11 residues. With V trimmed by 5 bases and J by 11 bases, 4 bases remained unmatched. Germline V lookup: CDR1 MNHNY, CDR2 SVGAGI (reference sequence).

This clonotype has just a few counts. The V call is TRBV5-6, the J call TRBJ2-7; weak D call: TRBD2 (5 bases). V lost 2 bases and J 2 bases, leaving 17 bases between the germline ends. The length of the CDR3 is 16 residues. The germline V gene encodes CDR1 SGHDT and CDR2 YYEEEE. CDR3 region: CASSFLDYSGPYEQYF. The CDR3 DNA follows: TGTGCCAGCAGCTTTCTTGACTATTCGGGCCCCTACGAGCAGTACTTC. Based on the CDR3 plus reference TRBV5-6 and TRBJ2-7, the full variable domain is DAGVTQSPTHLIKTRGQQVTLRCSPKSGHDTVSWYQQALGQGPQFIFQYYEEEERQRGNFPDRFSGHQFPNYSSELNVNALLLGDSALYLCASSFLDYSGPYEQYFGPGTRLTVT.

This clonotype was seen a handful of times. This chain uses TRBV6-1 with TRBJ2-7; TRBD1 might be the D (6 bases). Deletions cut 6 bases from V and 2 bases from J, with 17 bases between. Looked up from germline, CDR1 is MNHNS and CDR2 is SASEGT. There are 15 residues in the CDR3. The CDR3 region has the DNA TGTGCCAGCAGAGAAACAGGGCAAGGGGCCTACGAGCAGTACTTC. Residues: CASRETGQGAYEQYF.

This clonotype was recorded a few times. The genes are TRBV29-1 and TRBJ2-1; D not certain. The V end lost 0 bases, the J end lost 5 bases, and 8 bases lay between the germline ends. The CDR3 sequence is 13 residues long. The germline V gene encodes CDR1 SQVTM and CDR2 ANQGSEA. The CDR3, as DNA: TGCAGCGTTGAAGAGGCCTCGAACAATGAGCAGTTCTTC. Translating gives CSVEEASNNEQFF.

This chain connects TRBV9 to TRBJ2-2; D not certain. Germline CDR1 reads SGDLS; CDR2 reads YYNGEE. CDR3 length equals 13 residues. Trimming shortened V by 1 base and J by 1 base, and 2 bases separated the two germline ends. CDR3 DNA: TGTGCCAGCAGCGTACGGAACACCGGGGAGCTGTTTTTT. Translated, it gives CASSVRNTGELFF.

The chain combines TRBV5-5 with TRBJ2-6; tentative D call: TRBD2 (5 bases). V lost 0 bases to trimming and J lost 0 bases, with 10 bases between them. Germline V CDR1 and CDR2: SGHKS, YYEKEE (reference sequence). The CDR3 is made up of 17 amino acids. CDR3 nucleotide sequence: TGTGCCAGCAGCTTGGGACTAACAAGCTCTGGGGCCAACGTCCTGACTTTC. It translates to CASSLGLTSSGANVLTF.

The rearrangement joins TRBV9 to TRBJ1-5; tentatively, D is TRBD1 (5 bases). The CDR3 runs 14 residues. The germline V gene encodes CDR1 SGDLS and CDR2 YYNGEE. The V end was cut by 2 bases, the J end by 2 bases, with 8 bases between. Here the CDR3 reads CASSVWGGNQPQHF. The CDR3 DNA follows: TGTGCCAGCAGCGTTTGGGGGGGCAATCAGCCCCAGCATTTT. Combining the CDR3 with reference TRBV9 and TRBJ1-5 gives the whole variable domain DSGVTQTPKHLITATGQRVTLRCSPRSGDLSVYWYQQSLDQGLQFLIQYYNGEERAKGNILERFSAQQFPDLHSELNLSSLELGDSALYFCASSVWGGNQPQHFGDGTRLSIL.